This entry lists 32 T cell receptor beta chains sequenced from one sample in a study of cytomegalovirus exposure and HLA in healthy donors. The PCR contained 60 Vbeta and 13 Jbeta primers. TCRdb's copy holds only in-frame clones and misses some; the assay was immunoSEQ multiplex PCR. This table holds about 120,000 clones, about 69% found once. The source material was PBMCs. All receptors come from a young woman in good health and CMV-seronegative.

In its sample, this clone was seen a few times. This rearrangement joins TRBV28 to TRBJ2-7; 11 nucleotides agree with TRBD1. Germline V lookup: CDR1 MDHEN, CDR2 SYDVKM. The ends lost 5 bases at V and 5 bases at J; junction bases unmatched: 8. The CDR3 has 15 residues. The CDR3 spells CASSTRDRGSHEQYF. DNA for the CDR3: TGTGCCAGCAGTACCCGGGACAGGGGGTCCCACGAGCAGTACTTC.

The chain joins TRBV5-1 to TRBJ2-1, with a possible D match to TRBD1 (5 bases). Germline assignment: CDR1 SGHRS and CDR2 YFSETQ. V lost 2 bases, J lost 6 bases, and 9 bases lay in between. The CDR3 runs to 13 residues. CDR3 loop: CASSFGQLNEQFF. CDR3 sequence (DNA): TGCGCCAGCAGCTTTGGACAACTCAATGAGCAGTTCTTC.

This clone was picked up one time. This chain joins TRBV5-1 and TRBJ2-2, with D perhaps matching TRBD1 (6 bases). V dropped 5 bases and J dropped 4 bases, with 15 bases sitting between them. CDR1 is SGHRS and CDR2 is YFSETQ in the germline V gene. CDR3 size: 15 residues. This chain's CDR3 is CASRLFQGTTGELFF. The CDR3, as DNA: TGCGCCAGCAGACTTTTTCAGGGGACCACCGGGGAGCTGTTTTTT.

Remarks on this clone: One end of the junction does not line up with germline, which may come from a read error. The chain has TRBV7-7 and TRBJ2-2; TRBD1 matches at 9 bases. CDR3 size: 14 residues. CDR1 and CDR2 from the germline V gene are SSHAT and FNYEAQ (reference sequence). The DNA for the CDR3 is TGTGCTAGCAGCTGGGACAGGGACACCGGGGAGCTGTTTTTT. This codes for CASSWDRDTGELFF.

The chain employs TRBV6-1 and TRBJ1-1, with D possibly TRBD1 on 5 matching bases. The ends were cut back, 1 base at V and 0 bases at J, with 9 bases in the middle. The CDR3 totals 15 residues. Looked up from germline, CDR1 is MNHNS and CDR2 is SASEGT. The CDR3 coding sequence is TGTGCCAGCAGTGAAGAGGGGTGGATGAACACTGAAGCTTTCTTT. Its translation: CASSEEGWMNTEAFF.

J is TRBJ1-5 and V is TRBV15; unclear D gene. V shed 3 bases and J shed 1 base, with 10 bases lying between them. Germline lookup yields CDR1 LNHNV and CDR2 YYDKDF (reference sequence). CDR3 length: 15 residues. CDR3 bases: TGTGCCACCAGCAGCAGGCTTAGGAGCAATCAGCCCCAGCATTTT. Translated: CATSSRLRSNQPQHF.

This chain uses TRBV5-4 with TRBJ1-1, with 8 bases that match TRBD1. V lost 4 bases, J lost 4 bases, and 6 bases stayed unmatched. The CDR3 runs 14 residues. The germline CDR1 and CDR2 sequences are SGHNT and YYREEE (reference sequence). In DNA, the CDR3 is TGTGCCAGCAGCCGTGGGACAGGTGCCACTGAAGCTTTCTTT. Translated: CASSRGTGATEAFF.

V gene TRBV6-5 combines with J gene TRBJ2-1, with 8 bases that match TRBD1. The CDR3 contains 13 residues. CDR1 and CDR2 from the germline V gene are MNHEY and SVGAGI. After removal of 8 bases from V and 4 bases from J, the junction contained 4 bases not matched to a gene. As DNA, the CDR3 is TGTGCCAGCTCCGGGACAGGATACAATGAGCAGTTCTTC. Residues: CASSGTGYNEQFF.

The chain recombines TRBV30 with TRBJ2-7; D gene uncertain. The CDR3 is 12 residues long. Trimming took off 8 bases at V and 2 bases at J, with 13 bases between the two ends. Germline-derived CDR1 and CDR2 are GTSNPN and SVGIG (reference sequence). CDR3 sequence: CAHRTVTYEQYF. The CDR3 DNA sequence: TGTGCCCACCGCACGGTTACCTACGAGCAGTACTTC.

The genes are TRBV5-6 and TRBJ1-1; TRBD1 agrees at 12 bases. Germline values: CDR1 SGHDT, CDR2 YYEEEE. The CDR3 extends over 17 amino acids. J was trimmed by 5 bases and V by 4 bases; bases with no gene match: 12. DNA for the CDR3: TGTGCCAGCAGCCCCGTCCCGGGACAGGGGGCGCGAACTGAAGCTTTCTTT. Its translation: CASSPVPGQGARTEAFF.

Concerning this clone: Because the CDR3 is missing its conserved closing phenylalanine or tryptophan, this is likely a read error. This chain uses TRBV30 with TRBJ1-6; D unclear. Looked up from germline, CDR1 is GTSNPN and CDR2 is SVGIG (reference sequence). The germline V and J ends were trimmed by 0 bases and 7 bases, with 7 bases remaining between them. This CDR3 region has 13 residues. The CDR3, as DNA: TGTGCCTGGAGTGTACGCGGGAATTCACCCCTCCACGTT. This codes for CAWSVRGNSPLHV.

V gene TRBV27 combines with J gene TRBJ1-5, with D perhaps TRBD1 (5 bases). Germline CDR1 and CDR2: MNHEY and SMNVEV (reference sequence). This CDR3 has 11 amino acids. V shed 10 bases and J shed 4 bases, with 8 bases lying between them. The DNA for the CDR3 is TGTGCCATCGGGGGGAATCAGCCCCAGCATTTT. The encoded protein is CAIGGNQPQHF.

This rearrangement joins TRBV5-1 to TRBJ1-1; 8 positions agree with TRBD1. Trimming removed 4 bases from V and 1 base from J; junction bases left unmatched: 6. Germline values: CDR1 SGHRS, CDR2 YFSETQ. The CDR3 is 15 amino acids. Written as DNA, the CDR3 is TGCGCCAGCAGCAGAGTCGGGACAGGGAACACTGAAGCTTTCTTT. This encodes CASSRVGTGNTEAFF.

V gene TRBV18 combines with J gene TRBJ1-4; perhaps TRBD1 as D (5 bases). Germline V CDR1 and CDR2: KGHSH, LQKENI. Trimming left V 6 bases short and J 0 bases short, with 17 bases between. The CDR3 has 17 residues. This CDR3 is CASSRSGAGATNEKLFF. The CDR3 coding sequence is TGTGCCAGCTCTCGATCAGGTGCGGGGGCAACTAATGAAAAACTGTTTTTT.

The J gene is TRBJ2-3, the V gene TRBV28, with D possibly being TRBD2 (5 bases). CDR1 is MDHEN, CDR2 SYDVKM, per germline. The germline V and J ends were trimmed by 5 bases and 1 base, with 31 bases remaining between them. The length of the CDR3 is 21 residues. The CDR3 DNA is TGTGCCAGCAGTCCCCTAATGGTGGACTTGCGCCAGACGGTGGGCACAGATACGCAGTATTTT. It yields the protein CASSPLMVDLRQTVGTDTQYF.

The V call is TRBV5-6, the J call TRBJ1-3; unclear D gene. V gave up 2 bases and J gave up 0 bases, with 21 bases separating them. The CDR3 runs 19 residues. Germline V gene sequence: CDR1 SGHDT, CDR2 YYEEEE. The CDR3 coding sequence is TGTGCCAGCAGCTTTCGCACAGCAGATTACACTAGCTCTGGAAACACCATATATTTT. This codes for CASSFRTADYTSSGNTIYF.

The chain joins TRBV9 to TRBJ1-1; D gene ambiguous. Trimming took off 3 bases at V and 0 bases at J, with 9 bases between the two ends. Germline V gene sequence: CDR1 SGDLS, CDR2 YYNGEE. The CDR3 is made up of 14 amino acids. The CDR3 here is CASSAPGVNTEAFF. The DNA for the CDR3 is TGTGCCAGCAGCGCCCCCGGGGTGAACACTGAAGCTTTCTTT.

V gene TRBV15 combines with J gene TRBJ1-1; D is possibly TRBD1 (5 bases). Trimming stripped 5 bases from V and 2 bases from J, with 12 bases between. This CDR3 contains 14 residues. Germline CDR1 is LNHNV and CDR2 is YYDKDF (reference sequence). CDR3 sequence reads: CATSPLGGNTEAFF. The CDR3 DNA is TGTGCCACCAGCCCTCTCGGGGGTAACACTGAAGCTTTCTTT.

This CDR3 is CAWNRYNYEQYF. The CDR3, as DNA: TGTGCCTGGAACAGGTATAACTACGAGCAGTACTTC. The gene calls are TRBV30 and TRBJ2-5, with TRBD1 as a possible D gene (5 bases). TRBJ2-7 matches the DNA end more closely, so the J call is doubtful. The CDR3 totals 12 residues. CDR1 and CDR2 (germline): GTSNPN, SVGIG (reference sequence).

This clone was observed a handful of times. This chain links TRBV6-1 with TRBJ1-1; TRBD1 matches 9 bases. The CDR3 consists of 15 residues. In germline, CDR1 is MNHNS, CDR2 SASEGT. V lost 6 bases and J lost 1; bases outside the gene matches: 6. The CDR3 nucleotides are TGTGCCAGCAGCGAAAAGACAGGGGGGAACACTGAAGCTTTCTTT. This translates into CASSEKTGGNTEAFF.

This chain uses TRBV30 with TRBJ1-2; D is uncertain. The germline V gene has CDR1 GTSNPN and CDR2 SVGIG (reference sequence). This CDR3 comprises 12 residues. Trimming removed 1 base from V and 8 bases from J, with 11 bases in between. CDR3 sequence reads: CAWSGGIIGYTF. The DNA for the CDR3 is TGTGCCTGGAGTGGAGGTATTATCGGCTACACCTTC.

This chain uses TRBV2 with TRBJ1-6, with D possibly matching TRBD1 (5 bases). CDR1 and CDR2 (germline): SNHLY, FYNNEI. The CDR3 consists of 15 residues. V gave up 6 bases and J gave up 0 bases, with 9 bases separating them. CDR3 nucleotides: TGTGCCAGCAGGCGACAGAGCTCCTATAATTCACCCCTCCACTTT. This encodes CASRRQSSYNSPLHF.

This clone was picked up a small number of times. The rearrangement uses TRBV5-1 and TRBJ2-6; 7 positions match TRBD1. Germline V gene sequence: CDR1 SGHRS, CDR2 YFSETQ. The J segment lost 0 bases and the V segment lost 4 bases, leaving 10 bases of the junction unmatched. The CDR3 contains 18 residues. The CDR3: CASSQKGTASSGANVLTF. The DNA of the CDR3 is TGCGCCAGCAGCCAGAAGGGGACAGCCAGCTCTGGGGCCAACGTCCTGACTTTC.

This chain links TRBV14 with TRBJ1-2, with TRBD1 matching over 9 bases. The length of the CDR3 is 16 residues. Looked up from germline, CDR1 is SGHDN and CDR2 is FVKESK. V gave up 3 bases and J gave up 7 bases; unmatched junction bases: 12. The CDR3 DNA reads TGTGCCAGCAGCCAGCCGGGGGGACAGGGCTCTGGTGGCTACACCTTC. Translation: CASSQPGGQGSGGYTF.

The chain is built from TRBV5-1 and TRBJ2-5, with 7 positions matching TRBD1. J lost 5 bases, V lost 3 bases, and 10 bases had no gene match. CDR3 length equals 15 residues. CDR1 and CDR2 (germline): SGHRS, YFSETQ. The CDR3 coding sequence is TGCGCCAGCAGCTGGGTAGGGGGCGCGAGGGAGACCCAGTACTTC. It yields the protein CASSWVGGARETQYF.

The V gene is TRBV6-5, the J gene TRBJ2-7; 8 nucleotides line up with TRBD1. The V gene's germline CDR1 is MNHEY and CDR2 SVGAGI. The CDR3 runs 16 residues. The J segment lost 2 bases and the V segment lost 4 bases, leaving 10 bases of the junction unmatched. The CDR3 DNA follows: TGTGCCAGCAGTTTAGGTGGGAGACAGGGGACCTACGAGCAGTACTTC. This translates into CASSLGGRQGTYEQYF.

The chain combines TRBV30 with TRBJ2-7; D is possibly TRBD2 (5 bases). Germline CDR1 reads GTSNPN; CDR2 reads SVGIG (reference sequence). V lost 2 bases and J 6 bases, leaving 14 bases between the germline ends. CDR3 length equals 13 residues. Written as DNA, the CDR3 is TGTGCCTGGAGTATGGCCGGGGATGGCGAGCAGTACTTC. Its translation is CAWSMAGDGEQYF.

The chain couples TRBV25-1 to TRBJ1-4, with 9 bases identical to TRBD1. Germline V CDR1 and CDR2: MGHDK, SYGVNS. V shed 5 bases, J shed 8 bases, and the junction held 9 bases outside the gene matches. This CDR3 has 15 residues. DNA for the CDR3: TGTGCCAGCAGTTTGGGGACAGGGTTGAGAGAAAAACTGTTTTTT. Its protein is CASSLGTGLREKLFF.

Only a few counts were recorded for this clone. The chain combines TRBV28 with TRBJ2-7; 10 positions agree with TRBD2. The CDR3 is 15 residues long. Trimming removed 3 bases from V and 4 bases from J; junction bases left unmatched: 6. CDR1 MDHEN and CDR2 SYDVKM come from the germline V gene. CDR3 region: CASSFPGLASYEQYF. The CDR3 coding sequence is TGTGCCAGCAGTTTCCCGGGACTAGCGTCATACGAGCAGTACTTC.

The rearrangement joins TRBV19 to TRBJ2-7, with 8 bases matching TRBD1. The CDR3 consists of 13 residues. Germline trimming cut 5 bases from V and 6 bases from J; bases unmatched to any gene: 6. Germline assignment: CDR1 LNHDA and CDR2 SQIVND (reference sequence). This chain's CDR3 is CASSLAQGGEQYF. The CDR3 DNA is TGTGCCAGTAGTTTGGCACAGGGGGGCGAGCAGTACTTC.

The V call is TRBV7-8, the J call TRBJ2-6; 11 bases are a match to TRBD1. Germline CDR1 is SGHVS and CDR2 is FQNEAQ. The ends lost 1 base at V and 4 bases at J; junction bases unmatched: 6. This CDR3 spans 18 amino acids. The chain's CDR3 is CASSLGGQGAPGANVLTF. CDR3 nucleotide sequence: TGTGCCAGCAGCTTAGGTGGACAGGGGGCGCCCGGGGCCAACGTCCTGACTTTC.

The chain links TRBV5-4 to TRBJ2-4; TRBD2 is a possible D gene (6 bases). In germline, CDR1 is SGHNT, CDR2 YYREEE (reference sequence). The CDR3 consists of 15 residues. Trimming stripped 3 bases from V and 4 bases from J, with 14 bases between. The CDR3 nucleotides are TGTGCCAGCAGCTCCTTAGGAGGGGAAAAAAACATTCAGTACTTC. Its protein is CASSSLGGEKNIQYF. The full variable domain, rest sourced from reference TRBV5-4 and TRBJ2-4, is ETGVTQSPTHLIKTRGQQVTLRCSSQSGHNTVSWYQQALGQGPQFIFQYYREEENGRGNFPPRFSGLQFPNYSSELNVNALELDDSALYLCASSSLGGEKNIQYFGAGTRLSVL.